This is a list of T cell receptor beta chains from one sample in a study of blood T cell repertoires in COVID-19. Assay: immunoSEQ multiplex PCR; the TCRdb copy retains only in-frame clones and omits some. The sample yields 30,000 to 40,000 clones, 88% seen once. Sequencing was carried out using peripheral blood. Receptor source: a human donor in a cohort sampled during active COVID-19. The CDR3 runs from the conserved cysteine through the conserved F or W. The D gene is left open where the match is weak. Only some rows state a clone size, as once, few, many or a class for expanded clones.

-	TRBV6-5	-	TRBJ2-3	CASRKRPGRKDTQYF	TGTGCCAGTAGGAAACGACCGGGGAGGAAAGATACGCAGTATTTT
-	TRBV7-2	TRBD1	TRBJ2-5	CASSLSGTAETQYF	TGTGCCAGCAGCTTATCGGGGACAGCAGAGACCCAGTACTTC
-	TRBV4-1	TRBD1	TRBJ2-7	CASSQDDRGLDEQYF	TGCGCCAGCAGCCAAGATGACAGGGGGCTAGACGAGCAGTACTTC
-	TRBV19	TRBD1	TRBJ1-5	CASSTTGTGINQPQHF	TGTGCCAGTAGCACCACCGGGACAGGGATCAATCAGCCCCAGCATTTT
-	TRBV7-2	-	TRBJ2-3	CASSSPVSTDTQYF	TGTGCCAGCAGCTCCCCCGTGAGCACAGATACGCAGTATTTT
-	TRBV7-2	-	TRBJ2-1	CASSYDTYPFF	TGTGCCAGCAGCTACGACACTTATCCGTTCTTC
-	TRBV21-1	-	TRBJ2-7	CAKQGQSYEQYF	TGTGCCAAGCAGGGACAGTCCTACGAGCAGTACTTC
few	TRBV19	TRBD2	TRBJ2-1	CASSWTSGDNEQFF	TGTGCCAGTAGTTGGACTAGCGGAGACAATGAGCAGTTCTTC
-	TRBV6-6	TRBD1	TRBJ2-7	CASSPGQRNYEQYF	TGTGCCAGCAGTCCGGGACAGCGAAACTACGAGCAGTACTTC
-	TRBV18	-	TRBJ2-7	CASSPTGTYEQYF	TGTGCCAGCTCACCCACAGGGACCTACGAGCAGTACTTC
once	TRBV27	-	TRBJ2-3	CASRGAVTDTQYF	TGTGCCAGCAGAGGAGCAGTCACAGATACGCAGTATTTT
-	TRBV4-1	-	TRBJ2-1	CASSPHTGHHEQFF	TGCGCCAGCAGCCCGCATACAGGGCACCATGAGCAGTTCTTC
once	TRBV27	TRBD1	TRBJ1-3	CASSPTGGTGNTIYF	TGTGCCAGCAGTCCGACAGGGGGCACTGGAAACACCATATATTTT
few	TRBV6-6	TRBD1	TRBJ2-1	CASSYSDRGYNNEQFF	TGTGCCAGCAGTTATTCTGACAGGGGGTATAACAATGAGCAGTTCTTC
-	TRBV6-2/TRBV6-3	TRBD1	TRBJ2-5	CASSKRTGQETQYF	TGTGCCAGCAGTAAGCGGACAGGTCAAGAGACCCAGTACTTC
-	TRBV6-2/TRBV6-3	TRBD1	TRBJ2-7	CASSYSKGAVYEQYF	TGTGCCAGCAGTTACTCAAAGGGGGCCGTCTACGAGCAGTACTTC
-	TRBV5-1	TRBD2	TRBJ2-1	CASSLPSGGSHNEQFF	TGCGCCAGCAGCTTGCCCAGCGGGGGGTCCCACAATGAGCAGTTCTTC
medium-sized	TRBV9	-	TRBJ2-2	CASSAVSGELFF	TGTGCCAGCAGCGCCGTGAGCGGGGAGCTGTTTTTT
-	TRBV7-9	-	TRBJ2-7	CASSPTYREGSYEQYF	TGTGCCAGCAGCCCTACCTACAGGGAGGGATCCTACGAGCAGTACTTC
-	TRBV6-5	-	TRBJ2-5	CASSPSWAPGETQYF	TGTGCCAGCAGCCCCTCATGGGCCCCGGGGGAGACCCAGTACTTC
-	TRBV7-2	TRBD2	TRBJ2-7	CASSPGGLAGGRVDEQYF	TGTGCCAGCAGCCCTGGGGGTCTAGCGGGGGGAAGGGTTGACGAGCAGTACTTC
-	TRBV6-5	-	TRBJ1-5	CASTPRKSNQPQHF	TGTGCCAGCACACCGCGGAAAAGCAATCAGCCCCAGCATTTT
-	TRBV12-3/TRBV12-4	-	TRBJ2-7	CASRSEGSYEQYF	TGTGCCAGCAGATCGGAGGGTAGCTACGAGCAGTACTTC
-	TRBV7-2	TRBD2	TRBJ2-1	CASSSWTSGRVNEQFF	TGTGCCAGCAGCTCCTGGACTAGCGGGAGGGTCAATGAGCAGTTCTTC
-	TRBV6-6	-	TRBJ2-7	CASRALGQTYEQYF	TGTGCCAGCAGAGCCCTAGGACAAACCTACGAGCAGTACTTC
-	TRBV4-2	TRBD2	TRBJ2-5	CASSQEITSGNPLKETQYF	TGTGCCAGCAGCCAAGAGATTACTAGCGGGAATCCCTTAAAAGAGACCCAGTACTTC
medium-sized	TRBV24-1	-	TRBJ2-1	CATSAASVDEQFF	TGTGCCACCAGTGCCGCTAGCGTTGATGAGCAGTTCTTC
-	TRBV6-2/TRBV6-3	-	TRBJ2-7	CASSSRVLLNYEQYF	TGTGCCAGCAGTTCTCGGGTCCTCCTTAACTACGAGCAGTACTTC
-	TRBV6-6	TRBD2	TRBJ2-5	CASSRRGGQETQYF	TGTGCCAGCAGCCGCCGGGGGGGCCAAGAGACCCAGTACTTC
few	TRBV29-1	-	TRBJ1-6	CSVAEGWSGSPLHF	TGCAGCGTTGCGGAGGGCTGGTCGGGTTCACCCCTCCACTTT
once	TRBV28	-	TRBJ2-1	CASSSRQQDEQFF	TGTGCCAGCAGTTCTCGACAGCAGGATGAGCAGTTCTTC
-	TRBV5-1	-	TRBJ2-5	CASSLEGGRSETQYF	TGCGCCAGCAGCTTGGAGGGGGGGCGGTCGGAGACCCAGTACTTC
-	TRBV7-6	-	TRBJ2-7	CASGPGEGLSYEQYF	TGTGCCAGCGGACCAGGGGAGGGACTCTCCTACGAGCAGTACTTC
-	TRBV2	TRBD2	TRBJ2-3	CAARLAGVHTDTQYF	TGTGCCGCGCGACTAGCGGGGGTGCACACAGATACGCAGTATTTT
-	TRBV4-3	-	TRBJ1-2	CASSQEQGSYGYTF	TGCGCCAGCAGCCAAGAACAGGGTAGCTATGGCTACACCTTC
-	TRBV5-1	-	TRBJ1-5	CASSPEGPYQPQHF	TGCGCCAGCAGCCCGGAGGGACCTTATCAGCCCCAGCATTTT